Included here is one T cell receptor beta chain sequence, with context. This sample stems from a study of blood T cell repertoires in COVID-19. Turning to the study itself: The United States, Italy and Spain were the sources of the acute and convalescent COVID-19 samples.

V dropped 2 bases and J dropped 5 bases, with 2 bases sitting between them. CDR3 size: 10 residues. Germline V gives CDR1 SGHTS, CDR2 YDEGEE. Participant age was roughly 18 to 95 years, and participants resided in roughly 25 US areas. Cohort 3 donors counted as recovered after two negative PCRs, clearance, or resolved symptoms. In the original workflow: Reference gene primer amplification gave nucleated cell count estimates. The data were produced by immunoSEQ multiplex PCR, yet TCRdb's version contains in-frame clones alone and is incomplete. V, J and clone size derive from that table, while D and trimming were established from the DNA sequence. The repertoire includes approximately 440,000 clones, about 90% of them detected once, and about 0.63% sits in the top ten.

Sample: PBMCs or T cells enriched from blood (not recorded which). The TCR comes from a young man who had recovered from COVID-19. The V gene is TRBV5-8, the J gene TRBJ2-7; D gene ambiguous. CDR3 in amino acids: CASSFNEQYF. In nucleotides, the CDR3 is TGTGCCAGCAGCTTTAACGAGCAGTACTTC.